This T cell receptor beta chain was identified in a study of blood T cell repertoires in COVID-19. Study-wide background: Specimens from acute and convalescent COVID-19 originated in the United States, Italy and Spain. In each case, the material was cDNA or gDNA derived from T cells, B-cell-depleted T cells, or PBMCs.

This clone occurred a few times. In the study's own analysis: Estimates of nucleated cell counts were drawn from the amplification of reference gene primers. TCRdb's copy holds only in-frame clones and misses some; the assay was immunoSEQ multiplex PCR. Clonal size and the V and J genes are those of that table, whereas D and trimming came from the DNA. Of roughly 73,000 clones detected, 80% to 90% appear once; the ten largest clones hold 29%. From germline, CDR1 is LGHNA and CDR2 YSLEER. This CDR3 has 14 residues. V gave up 0 bases and J gave up 5 bases, with 10 bases separating them. The TCR originated in a woman aged 80 or over with active or convalescent COVID-19. Sequencing was carried out using peripheral blood. The chain links TRBV4-3 to TRBJ1-2; D ambiguous. CDR3 residues: CASSQDMEGYGYTF. The DNA of the CDR3 is TGCGCCAGCAGCCAAGATATGGAGGGATATGGCTACACCTTC.